These 15 T cell receptor beta chains were sequenced from one sample in a study of blood T cell repertoires in COVID-19. The data were produced by immunoSEQ multiplex PCR, yet TCRdb's version contains in-frame clones alone and is incomplete. The top ten hold 9% to 15% of the sample, which has 150,000 to 200,000 clones, roughly 79% seen once. Source material: peripheral blood. Receptor source: a woman aged 80 or older with COVID-19, enrolled during active disease.

The chain combines TRBV7-3 with TRBJ1-1; 7 positions match TRBD1. The CDR3 is 16 residues long. V was pared by 4 bases and J by 3 bases, with 11 bases of the junction left unmatched. Germline CDR1 SGHTA, CDR2 FQGTGA. CDR3 bases: TGTGCCAGCAGCTCCTCGGGACAGCTCGGGTACACTGAAGCTTTCTTT. It specifies CASSSSGQLGYTEAFF.

The gene calls are TRBV5-1 and TRBJ2-1; a weak D match, TRBD2 (6 bases). Trimming pared 0 bases from V and 1 base from J, leaving 11 bases between. CDR1 is SGHRS and CDR2 is YFSETQ in the germline V gene. The CDR3 is made up of 16 amino acids. As DNA, the CDR3 is TGCGCCAGCAGCTTGGTGCTCGCGGGATCCTACAATGAGCAGTTCTTC. Translating it yields CASSLVLAGSYNEQFF. The variable domain in full, with the rest retrieved from reference TRBV5-1 and TRBJ2-1, is KAGVTQTPRYLIKTRGQQVTLSCSPISGHRSVSWYQQTPGQGLQFLFEYFSETQRNKGNFPGRFSGRQFSNSRSEMNVSTLELGDSALYLCASSLVLAGSYNEQFFGPGTRLTVL.

The chain couples TRBV14 to TRBJ1-6; TRBD1 aligns across 8 bases. The CDR3 contains 16 residues. V dropped 2 bases and J dropped 8; count of bases not matched to a gene: 8. CDR1 and CDR2 from the germline V gene are SGHDN and FVKESK. CDR3 in amino acids: CASSQWTGTQDSPLHF. CDR3 DNA: TGTGCCAGCAGCCAATGGACAGGGACCCAGGATTCACCCCTCCACTTT.

V usage is TRBV12-3 or TRBV12-4 and J usage is TRBJ1-3; 8 nucleotides match TRBD1. J gave up 7 bases and V 6 bases, and 5 bases lay outside the gene matches. This CDR3 spans 13 amino acids. Here the CDR3 reads CASRRTGTNTIYF. In DNA form, the CDR3 reads TGTGCCAGCAGAAGGACAGGGACTAACACCATATATTTT.

V usage is TRBV28 and J usage is TRBJ1-1; TRBD1 might be the D (6 bases). Germline assignment: CDR1 MDHEN and CDR2 SYDVKM. This CDR3 contains 14 residues. Trimming stripped 7 bases from V and 1 base from J, with 13 bases between. The CDR3 DNA is TGTGCCAGCACGGGCGCGGGGGCGAACACTGAAGCTTTCTTT. Encoded protein: CASTGAGANTEAFF.

The chain carries TRBV6-5 and TRBJ1-5; D is possibly TRBD1 (5 bases). The V end lost 8 bases, the J end lost 0 bases, and 11 bases lay between the germline ends. Germline V gene sequence: CDR1 MNHEY, CDR2 SVGAGI. The CDR3 spans 14 residues. CDR3 bases: TGTGCCAGCTCGGGGGAGTATAGCAATCAGCCCCAGCATTTT. It codes for CASSGEYSNQPQHF.

This clone has only one observation. The rearrangement uses TRBV12-3 or TRBV12-4 and TRBJ1-2; D unclear. The CDR3 extends over 13 amino acids. Trimming pared 2 bases from V and 4 bases from J, leaving 8 bases between. DNA of the CDR3: TGTGCCAGCAGTTTACGAGACATCTATGGCTACACCTTC. Its translation: CASSLRDIYGYTF.

The genes are TRBV24-1 and TRBJ1-2, with 10 bases lining up with TRBD1. The trim removed 4 bases at V and 6 bases at J, leaving 10 bases unmatched. CDR3 size: 16 residues. CDR1 and CDR2 (germline): KGHDR, SFDVKD. CDR3 coding DNA: TGTGCCACCAGTGACCCTTCTCGGACAGGGGGGGATGGCTACACCTTC. This encodes CATSDPSRTGGDGYTF.

The rearrangement joins TRBV28 to TRBJ2-2; 9 bases line up with TRBD1. The germline V gene encodes CDR1 MDHEN and CDR2 SYDVKM. V shed 6 bases and J 5 bases; nucleotides not matched to a gene: 13. The CDR3 contains 17 residues. The CDR3 here is CASREFRTGDLTGELFF. The DNA of the CDR3 is TGTGCCAGCAGAGAATTCCGGACAGGGGATTTGACCGGGGAGCTGTTTTTT.

The chain uses TRBV27 and TRBJ2-7; perhaps TRBD2 as D (5 bases). Germline CDR1 and CDR2: MNHEY and SMNVEV (reference sequence). Trimming removed 2 bases at V and 3 bases at J, with 8 bases between. This CDR3 contains 13 residues. This chain's CDR3 is CASSLREDYEQYF. The DNA for the CDR3 is TGTGCCAGCAGTTTACGGGAAGACTACGAGCAGTACTTC.

This chain uses TRBV29-1 with TRBJ1-2; the D is unclear. Germline CDR1 and CDR2: SQVTM and ANQGSEA. The CDR3 is 12 residues long. V shed 4 bases and J shed 8 bases, with 14 bases lying between them. The CDR3 region is CSVGALGPGYTF. In nucleotides, the CDR3 is TGCAGCGTTGGGGCCCTGGGTCCCGGCTACACCTTC. Full variable domain (missing parts from reference TRBV29-1 and TRBJ1-2): SAVISQKPSRDICQRGTSLTIQCQVDSQVTMMFWYRQQPGQSLTLIATANQGSEATYESGFVIDKFPISRPNLTFSTLTVSNMSPEDSSIYLCSVGALGPGYTFGSGTRLTVV.

The chain couples TRBV7-2 to TRBJ2-3; 12 bases align to TRBD2. Trimming at V came to 7 bases and at J to 2 bases, leaving 10 bases not matched to a gene. Germline values: CDR1 SGHTA, CDR2 FQGNSA. The CDR3 runs to 17 residues. The chain's CDR3 is CASTLRLAGVATDTQYF. The CDR3 bases are TGTGCCAGCACCTTGCGACTAGCGGGAGTGGCCACAGATACGCAGTATTTT.

V is TRBV18 and J is TRBJ2-5; possible D gene TRBD2, 6 bases. The CDR3 runs 15 residues. Germline lookup yields CDR1 KGHSH and CDR2 LQKENI. With 1 base removed from V and 5 bases from J, the gap between germline ends came to 14 bases. CDR3 in amino acids: CASSPLGGTWETQYF. The CDR3 region has the DNA TGTGCCAGCTCACCACTCGGGGGAACCTGGGAGACCCAGTACTTC.

The chain recombines TRBV6-5 with TRBJ2-7, with D possibly matching TRBD1 (5 bases). The germline V and J ends were trimmed by 8 bases and 2 bases, with 10 bases remaining between them. Germline-derived CDR1 and CDR2 are MNHEY and SVGAGI. This CDR3 contains 12 residues. The CDR3 DNA follows: TGTGCCAGCCTCAGGGATACCTACGAGCAGTACTTC. It specifies CASLRDTYEQYF.

This clone was detected only once. This chain connects TRBV6-2 or TRBV6-3 to TRBJ2-2; 7 positions match TRBD2. The CDR3 length is 16 residues. Germline values: CDR1 MNHEY, CDR2 SVGEGT. Trimming at V came to 7 bases and at J to 1 base, leaving 9 bases not matched to a gene. CDR3 residues: CASNPYGEGNTGELFF. The CDR3 region has the DNA TGTGCCAGCAACCCCTACGGGGAGGGGAACACCGGGGAGCTGTTTTTT.